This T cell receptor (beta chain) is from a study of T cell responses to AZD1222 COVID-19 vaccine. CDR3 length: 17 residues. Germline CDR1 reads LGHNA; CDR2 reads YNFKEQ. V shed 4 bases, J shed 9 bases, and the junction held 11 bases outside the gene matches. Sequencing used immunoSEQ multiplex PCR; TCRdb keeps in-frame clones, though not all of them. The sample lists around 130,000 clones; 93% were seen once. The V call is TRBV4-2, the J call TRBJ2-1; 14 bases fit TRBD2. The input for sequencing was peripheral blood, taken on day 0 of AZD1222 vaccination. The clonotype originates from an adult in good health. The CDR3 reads CASSPDLTSGRGGEQFF. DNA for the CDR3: TGTGCCAGCAGCCCCGACTTGACTAGCGGGAGGGGTGGTGAGCAGTTCTTC.